This passage covers 10 T cell receptor beta chains from one sample sequenced in a study of blood T cell repertoires in COVID-19. Method: immunoSEQ multiplex PCR; TCRdb's copy keeps in-frame clones and lacks some. The sample lists around 130,000 clones, under 85% occurring once. The specimen was peripheral blood. Receptors were obtained from a woman in her sixties or seventies with acute or convalescent COVID-19.

CDR3 in amino acids: CATSLAGEYEQYF. The CDR3 DNA follows: TGCGCCACCTCACTAGCGGGGGAATACGAGCAGTACTTC. The chain couples TRBV5-1 to TRBJ2-7; TRBD2 agrees at 11 bases. CDR1 and CDR2 from the germline V gene are SGHRS and YFSETQ. V was pared by 9 bases and J by 4 bases, with 6 bases of the junction left unmatched. The CDR3 sequence is 13 residues long.

This clone showed up just once. The chain employs TRBV7-9 and TRBJ1-1; D gene ambiguous. V was cut by 0 bases and J by 2 bases, with 10 bases left in between. Germline values: CDR1 SEHNR, CDR2 FQNEAQ (reference sequence). The CDR3 contains 15 residues. Here the CDR3 DNA reads TGTGCCAGCAGCTTAGCGCGGAGAGGAAACACTGAAGCTTTCTTT. Protein sequence: CASSLARRGNTEAFF. Combining the CDR3 with reference TRBV7-9 and TRBJ1-1 gives the whole variable domain DTGVSQNPRHKITKRGQNVTFRCDPISEHNRLYWYRQTLGQGPEFLTYFQNEAQLEKSRLLSDRFSAERPKGSFSTLEIQRTEQGDSAMYLCASSLARRGNTEAFFGQGTRLTVV.

The rearrangement joins TRBV6-6 to TRBJ1-2; D gene ambiguous. V was trimmed by 5 bases and J by 6 bases, leaving 10 bases between them. Germline lookup yields CDR1 MNHNY and CDR2 SVGAGI (reference sequence). The CDR3 has 12 residues. CDR3 DNA: TGTGCCAGCAGTGTCCGGGAAAATGGCTACACCTTC. The encoded protein is CASSVRENGYTF.

In this sample, this clone turned up a few times. The chain employs TRBV9 and TRBJ2-1, with D perhaps TRBD2 (5 bases). Germline CDR1 and CDR2: SGDLS and YYNGEE. Trimming shortened V by 8 bases and J by 1 base, and 13 bases separated the two germline ends. This CDR3 contains 14 residues. As DNA, the CDR3 is TGTGCCAGTAGGTCTGGGGAGTCCTACAATGAGCAGTTCTTC. Translated: CASRSGESYNEQFF.

The CDR3 DNA reads TGTGCCAGTAGTGAATTAGAGGGAAATCAGCCCCAGCATTTT. Translation: CASSELEGNQPQHF. The J gene is TRBJ1-5, the V gene TRBV19; D uncertain. The CDR3 has 14 residues. Trimming shortened V by 5 bases and J by 4 bases, and 12 bases separated the two germline ends. Germline V gene lookup returns CDR1 LNHDA and CDR2 SQIVND (reference sequence).

J is TRBJ2-7 and V is TRBV5-4; TRBD1 might be the D (6 bases). The ends were cut back, 4 bases at V and 2 bases at J, with 10 bases in the middle. The CDR3 spans 13 residues. The V gene's germline CDR1 is SGHNT and CDR2 YYREEE (reference sequence). Here the CDR3 DNA reads TGTGCCAGCAGCATCGGACAGACCTACGAGCAGTACGTC. Encoded protein: CASSIGQTYEQYV.

The genes are TRBV2 and TRBJ1-1; D gene uncertain. Trimming pared 8 bases from V and 5 bases from J, leaving 15 bases between. The CDR3 totals 13 residues. Germline V lookup: CDR1 SNHLY, CDR2 FYNNEI. CDR3 nucleotide sequence: TGTGCCAGCGAATTGGGAGTTTTGACTGAAGCTTTCTTT. This encodes CASELGVLTEAFF.

J is TRBJ2-2 and V is TRBV6-6, with D uncertain. The CDR3 sequence is 13 residues long. Germline CDR1 reads MNHNY; CDR2 reads SVGAGI (reference sequence). Trimming shortened V by 8 bases and J by 1 base, and 8 bases separated the two germline ends. DNA of the CDR3: TGTGCCAGCTTTCCCCAGAACACCGGGGAGCTGTTTTTT. Translated, it gives CASFPQNTGELFF.

This clone was observed many times. The chain employs TRBV15 and TRBJ1-6, with a weak D call TRBD1 (6 bases). The ends were cut back, 0 bases at V and 11 bases at J, with 23 bases in the middle. Looked up from germline, CDR1 is LNHNV and CDR2 is YYDKDF (reference sequence). There are 18 residues in the CDR3. The CDR3 DNA sequence: TGTGCCACCAGCAGAGATGGGAAAGCAGATTATTGGGGGCCACCCCTCCACTTT. This encodes CATSRDGKADYWGPPLHF.

This clone was recorded once. This chain joins TRBV4-1 and TRBJ1-4; TRBD1 might be the D (5 bases). Trimming removed 1 base at V and 7 bases at J, with 13 bases between. CDR1 is MGHRA, CDR2 YSYEKL, per germline. This CDR3 has 15 residues. Here the CDR3 DNA reads TGCGCCAGCAGCCAAGCGACAGTCCAGGGTGAAAAACTGTTTTTT. This codes for CASSQATVQGEKLFF.